This paragraph reports one T cell receptor beta chain. Antigen unknown. The sample originates from a study of CD8+ T cells in alopecia areata. PBMCs yielded sorted CD4+ and CD8+ T cells. V lost 5 bases and J 7 bases, leaving 8 bases between the germline ends. Germline CDR1 is MNHEY and CDR2 is SVGAGI. This CDR3 spans 11 amino acids. Study findings and constraints: Patients shared TCRs less clearly than mice did, possibly owing to HLA. It was lesional scalp, especially alopecia totalis/universalis, that showed higher clonality than normal scalp. When scalp samples are sequenced, resident alphabeta T cells of normal skin are also captured.

Isolated RNA was reverse transcribed into cDNA used as the sequencing template. TCRdb's copy holds only in-frame clones and misses some; the assay was immunoSEQ multiplex PCR. The repertoire includes 140,000 or so clones, roughly 58% of them detected once, and 35% to 45% sits in the top ten. The sequenced sample was CD8+ T cells sorted from blood. The chain combines TRBV6-5 with TRBJ2-5, with no clear D. This clonotype was sampled from a human donor in good health. CDR3 region: CASSASGTQYF. The CDR3, as DNA: TGTGCCAGCAGTGCATCGGGGACCCAGTACTTC.